This entry concerns a single T cell receptor (beta chain). This table comes from immunoSEQ multiplex PCR, and its TCRdb copy is limited to in-frame clones, with some not included. The data contain approximately 150,000 clones, around 96% of them singletons. This sample is drawn from a study of control samples from healthy donors and cancer patients. Source material: blood. The clonotype comes from a woman aged 25 to 45 in good health.

CDR3 DNA sequence: TGTGCCAGCAGTGAAATGACCCTAAAAGAGACCCAGTACTTC. Amino acids: CASSEMTLKETQYF. The V call is TRBV2, the J call TRBJ2-5; D not certain. The CDR3 sequence is 14 residues long. V was cut by 2 bases and J by 3 bases, with 10 bases left in between. Germline V gene lookup returns CDR1 SNHLY and CDR2 FYNNEI.